This T cell receptor beta chain was captured by sequencing in a study of blood T cell repertoires in COVID-19. CDR1 and CDR2 from the germline V gene are SNHLY and FYNNEI. The CDR3 loop spans 12 amino acids. V lost 9 bases, J lost 12 bases, and 3 bases stayed unmatched. Some clones are missing from TCRdb's copy, which holds only in-frame ones; the method was immunoSEQ multiplex PCR. The sample has 200,000 or so clones, 75% to 90% seen once. This rearrangement joins TRBV2 to TRBJ2-1, with 15 bases aligning to TRBD2. The source material was peripheral blood. This sequence originates from a woman aged 40 to 50 with acute or convalescent COVID-19. The CDR3 spells CARGLAGGGQFF. The CDR3 nucleotides read TGTGCCAGGGGACTAGCGGGGGGAGGGCAGTTCTTC.